This TCR beta chain was obtained from a study of shared clonotypes between healthy human individuals. This CDR3 contains 15 residues. V shed 0 bases and J 6 bases; nucleotides not matched to a gene: 7. Per the germline V gene, CDR1 is SGHAT and CDR2 is FQNNGV. Generated by immunoSEQ multiplex PCR, the TCRdb table keeps only in-frame clones and is missing some. Seen here are about 1.5 million clones, approximately 96% observed once, and the top ten hold 1% to 1.5%. Sequencing was done on a sample of naive CD4+ T cells sorted from blood. This sample's subset: CD45RA+ positively selected. The chain has TRBV11-2 and TRBJ2-7, with 8 positions matching TRBD1. The origin of this receptor is a man aged 25-45 years in good health. The CDR3 DNA sequence: TGTGCCAGCAGCTTAGACGGACAGGGCTGGGGCGAGCAGTACTTC. Translated, it gives CASSLDGQGWGEQYF.